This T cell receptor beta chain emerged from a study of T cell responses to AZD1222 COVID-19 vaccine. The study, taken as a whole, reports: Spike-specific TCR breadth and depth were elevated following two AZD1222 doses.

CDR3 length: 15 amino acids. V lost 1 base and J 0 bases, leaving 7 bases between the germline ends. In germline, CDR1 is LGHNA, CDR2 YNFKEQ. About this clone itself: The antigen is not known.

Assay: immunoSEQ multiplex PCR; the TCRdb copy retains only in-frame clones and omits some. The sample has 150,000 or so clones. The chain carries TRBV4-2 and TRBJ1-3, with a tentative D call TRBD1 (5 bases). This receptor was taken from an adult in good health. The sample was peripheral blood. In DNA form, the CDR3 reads TGTGCCAGCAGCCAAGCAGGGAACTCTGGAAACACCATATATTTT. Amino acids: CASSQAGNSGNTIYF.